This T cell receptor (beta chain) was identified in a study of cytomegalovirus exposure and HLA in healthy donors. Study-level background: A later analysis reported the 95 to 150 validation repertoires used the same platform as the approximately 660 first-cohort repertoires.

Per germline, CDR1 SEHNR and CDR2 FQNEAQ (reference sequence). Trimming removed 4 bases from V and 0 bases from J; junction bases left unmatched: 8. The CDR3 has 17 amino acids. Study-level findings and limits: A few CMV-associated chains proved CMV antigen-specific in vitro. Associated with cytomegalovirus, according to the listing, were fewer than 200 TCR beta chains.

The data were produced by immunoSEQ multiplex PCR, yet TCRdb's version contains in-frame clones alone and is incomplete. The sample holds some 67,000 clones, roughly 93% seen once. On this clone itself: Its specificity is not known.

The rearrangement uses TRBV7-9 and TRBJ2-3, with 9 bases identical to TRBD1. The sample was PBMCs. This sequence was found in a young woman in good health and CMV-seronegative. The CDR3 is CASSSRGQGTSTDTQYF. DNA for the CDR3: TGTGCCAGCAGCTCCCGTGGACAGGGGACTAGCACAGATACGCAGTATTTT.